One and the same sample provided the 21 T cell receptor beta chains below, sequenced in a study of T-cell memory formation after mild COVID-19. TCRdb ran MiXCR on the 5' RACE reads and lists one entry per CDR3 protein. The table has about half a million distinct CDR3 sequences, roughly 20% seen once. Sequencing input: PBMCs or a T cell subset sorted from them (not recorded which). The receptors were gathered from an adult woman who had mild COVID-19 (a few samples of this study predate the infection). Cell type and time point are not known.

The V and J genes are TRBV18 and TRBJ2-7, with a possible D match to TRBD1 (6 bases). The CDR3 is made up of 15 amino acids. CDR1 KGHSH and CDR2 LQKENI come from the germline V gene. V lost 4 bases and J 4 bases, leaving 17 bases between the germline ends. The CDR3 sequence is CASSLTGNSEYEQYF. In DNA, the CDR3 is TGTGCCAGCTCACTTACAGGGAATTCGGAGTACGAGCAGTACTTC. The whole variable domain, filled in from reference TRBV18 and TRBJ2-7, reads NAGVMQNPRHLVRRRGQEARLRCSPMKGHSHVYWYRQLPEEGLKFMVYLQKENIIDESGMPKERFSAEFPKEGPSILRIQQVVRGDSAAYFCASSLTGNSEYEQYFGPGTRLTVT.

This clonotype was counted only a few times. The rearrangement links TRBV11-3 to TRBJ1-2, with a weak D call TRBD1 (5 bases). The V and J ends lost 5 bases and 6 bases respectively, with 13 bases between them. CDR1 SGHNT and CDR2 YENEEA come from the germline V gene. The CDR3 sequence is 13 residues long. The CDR3 region has the DNA TGTGCCAGCAGCCGCGGGACGGGGGATGGCTACACCTTC. Amino acid sequence: CASSRGTGDGYTF.

The gene calls are TRBV12-3 or TRBV12-4 and TRBJ2-5; 14 bases are shared with TRBD2. The CDR3 has 18 residues. Trimming at V came to 6 bases and at J to 5 bases, leaving 14 bases not matched to a gene. CDR3 loop: CASRPRLAGGQMTETQYF. As DNA, the CDR3 is TGTGCCAGCAGACCTCGACTAGCGGGGGGGCAAATGACGGAGACCCAGTACTTC.

V is TRBV6-1 and J is TRBJ1-2; no reliable D call. In germline, CDR1 is MNHNS, CDR2 SASEGT. The CDR3 sequence is 12 residues long. The V end lost 3 bases, the J end lost 4 bases, and 6 bases lay between the germline ends. Here the CDR3 reads CASSELGYGYTF. DNA for the CDR3: TGTGCCAGCAGTGAGCTGGGCTATGGCTACACCTTC.

This clonotype was counted between two and nine times. The rearrangement links TRBV5-1 to TRBJ2-1, with a weak D call TRBD1 (6 bases). Germline assignment: CDR1 SGHRS and CDR2 YFSETQ. Trimming left V 5 bases short and J 2 bases short, with 11 bases between. This CDR3 region has 14 residues. The CDR3 nucleotides read TGCGCCAGCAGGATACAGGGTCCCTACAATGAGCAGTTCTTC. Encoded protein: CASRIQGPYNEQFF.

This clonotype has a handful of counts. The V call is TRBV7-6, the J call TRBJ2-1; 7 nucleotides agree with TRBD2. The CDR3 runs 16 residues. Germline-derived CDR1 and CDR2 are SGHVS and FNYEAQ. With 0 bases clipped from V and 9 bases from J, the junction kept 11 bases outside the gene matches. CDR3 sequence (DNA): TGTGCCAGCAGCTTAGCGTCATCTATACCGGGGGGTGAGCAGTTCTTC. This codes for CASSLASSIPGGEQFF.

The J gene is TRBJ2-1, the V gene TRBV6-6, with a tentative D call TRBD1 (7 bases). This CDR3 has 18 amino acids. CDR1 and CDR2 from the germline V gene are MNHNY and SVGAGI (reference sequence). Trimming stripped 4 bases from V and 3 bases from J, with 22 bases between. The CDR3 sequence: CASSSTGTAGGFYNEQFF. CDR3 nucleotide sequence: TGTGCCAGCAGTTCCACCGGGACGGCAGGGGGGTTCTACAATGAGCAGTTCTTC.

This clonotype was found many times. This sequence joins TRBV5-1 and TRBJ1-5, with unresolved D. CDR1 and CDR2 from the germline V gene are SGHRS and YFSETQ. The CDR3 loop spans 14 amino acids. Trimming cost V 3 bases and J 0 bases, with 7 bases left between them. CDR3 in amino acids: CASSSGGSNQPQHF. As DNA, the CDR3 is TGCGCCAGCAGCTCAGGTGGTAGCAATCAGCCCCAGCATTTT. Looking up the rest from reference TRBV5-1 and TRBJ1-5 gives the full variable domain: KAGVTQTPRYLIKTRGQQVTLSCSPISGHRSVSWYQQTPGQGLQFLFEYFSETQRNKGNFPGRFSGRQFSNSRSEMNVSTLELGDSALYLCASSSGGSNQPQHFGDGTRLSIL.

This clonotype was observed many times. The chain uses TRBV20-1 and TRBJ2-7, with D unclear. The CDR3 extends over 11 amino acids. Germline V gene data show CDR1 as DFQATT and CDR2 as SNEGSKA (reference sequence). V was cut by 0 bases and J by 5 bases, with 5 bases left in between. In DNA form, the CDR3 reads TGCAGTGCTAGAGATTGGGACGAGCAGTACTTC. It is translated as CSARDWDEQYF.

This sequence joins TRBV3-1 and TRBJ2-1; 7 bases fit TRBD2. The J segment lost 6 bases and the V segment lost 0 bases, leaving 8 bases of the junction unmatched. This CDR3 has 16 amino acids. CDR1 LGHDT and CDR2 YNNKEL come from the germline V gene (reference sequence). The DNA for the CDR3 is TGTGCCAGCAGCCAAGACGGAGCGGGACCCTTCAATGAGCAGTTCTTC. The encoded protein is CASSQDGAGPFNEQFF.

There are a few counts of this clonotype. The chain carries TRBV20-1 and TRBJ1-6; no reliable D call. The germline V and J ends were trimmed by 0 bases and 3 bases, with 6 bases remaining between them. The CDR3 is 14 residues long. CDR1 is DFQATT, CDR2 SNEGSKA, per germline (reference sequence). In DNA, the CDR3 is TGCAGTGCTAGAGAAAGTGGCTATAATTCACCCCTCCACTTT. Its protein is CSARESGYNSPLHF.

This clonotype has only a few counts. J is TRBJ2-7 and V is TRBV11-2; 9 bases match TRBD2. The CDR3 is 16 amino acids. V trimming: 1 base; J trimming: 2 bases; junction bases outside the gene matches: 6. Looked up from germline, CDR1 is SGHAT and CDR2 is FQNNGV. CDR3 sequence: CASSLALSSGAYEQYF. For the CDR3, the DNA is TGTGCCAGCAGCTTAGCTTTGTCTAGCGGGGCCTACGAGCAGTACTTC.

The V gene is TRBV20-1, the J gene TRBJ2-5, with D perhaps given as TRBD1 or TRBD2 (5 bases each). The V gene lost 1 base and the J gene lost 0 bases, with 9 bases spanning the gap. Germline V CDR1 and CDR2: DFQATT, SNEGSKA (reference sequence). The CDR3 runs to 14 residues. The CDR3 DNA reads as TGCAGTGCTAGAGCCGGGACCAACCAAGAGACCCAGTACTTC. Its protein is CSARAGTNQETQYF.

This chain uses TRBV18 with TRBJ2-7; TRBD1 matches at 7 bases. In germline, CDR1 is KGHSH, CDR2 LQKENI. The length of the CDR3 is 14 residues. Trimming took 6 bases from V and 2 from J; bases not matched to a gene: 7. CDR3 residues: CASSPRGQAYEQYF. The CDR3 bases are TGTGCCAGCTCCCCGAGAGGACAGGCCTACGAGCAGTACTTC.

The chain links TRBV6-1 to TRBJ1-1; possibly TRBD1 for D (5 bases). Trimming took 9 bases from V and 0 from J, leaving 11 bases between them. The germline V gene encodes CDR1 MNHNS and CDR2 SASEGT. This CDR3 region has 13 residues. The CDR3 here is CASRQYMNTEAFF. CDR3 nucleotides: TGTGCCAGTAGACAGTACATGAACACTGAAGCTTTCTTT.

The CDR3 sequence is CSAPRVLGYGYTF. The CDR3 DNA sequence: TGCAGTGCTCCCCGTGTCCTCGGCTATGGCTACACCTTC. The chain couples TRBV20-1 to TRBJ1-2; D is uncertain. Germline values: CDR1 DFQATT, CDR2 SNEGSKA (reference sequence). Trimming cost V 5 bases and J 4 bases, with 14 bases left between them. The CDR3 spans 13 residues.

The V call is TRBV20-1, the J call TRBJ1-5, with D possibly matching TRBD1 (5 bases). CDR3 length equals 13 residues. Germline CDR1 DFQATT, CDR2 SNEGSKA (reference sequence). V lost 4 bases to trimming and J lost 2 bases, with 9 bases between them. The CDR3 region is CSATGGGNQPQHF. DNA for the CDR3: TGCAGTGCTACGGGAGGGGGCAATCAGCCCCAGCATTTT.

The J gene is TRBJ2-2, the V gene TRBV7-2; 14 nucleotides agree with TRBD2. J lost 6 bases, V lost 4 bases, and 4 bases had no gene match. Germline CDR1 reads SGHTA; CDR2 reads FQGNSA. The CDR3 totals 16 residues. CDR3 sequence reads: CASSSTSGGVPGELFF. The CDR3 DNA follows: TGTGCCAGCAGCTCGACTAGCGGGGGGGTGCCCGGGGAGCTGTTTTTT.

Ten or more counts support this clonotype. The genes are TRBV5-1 and TRBJ2-4, with D maybe TRBD1 (5 bases). There are 13 residues in the CDR3. CDR1 is SGHRS, CDR2 YFSETQ, per germline. V gave up 4 bases and J gave up 6 bases, with 11 bases separating them. CDR3 nucleotides: TGCGCCAGCAGCGAACAGGACGTAAACATTCAGTACTTC. It codes for CASSEQDVNIQYF.

This clonotype was recorded a few times. The J gene is TRBJ2-7, the V gene TRBV5-5; tentatively, D is TRBD2 (6 bases). V was cut by 4 bases and J by 0 bases, with 17 bases left in between. The germline V gene has CDR1 SGHKS and CDR2 YYEKEE (reference sequence). The CDR3 covers 16 residues. CDR3 sequence reads: CASSPSGGWTSYEQYF. CDR3 in DNA: TGTGCCAGCAGCCCCTCCGGAGGGTGGACCTCCTACGAGCAGTACTTC. Filled out from reference TRBV5-5 and TRBJ2-7, the complete variable domain reads DAGVTQSPTHLIKTRGQQVTLRCSPISGHKSVSWYQQVLGQGPQFIFQYYEKEERGRGNFPDRFSARQFPNYSSELNVNALLLGDSALYLCASSPSGGWTSYEQYFGPGTRLTVT.

J is TRBJ2-1 and V is TRBV7-9, with D unclear. The CDR3 has 11 amino acids. Germline V lookup: CDR1 SEHNR, CDR2 FQNEAQ (reference sequence). V was shortened by 4 bases and J by 8 bases, with 6 bases between the two germline ends. The CDR3 loop reads CASSSFYEQFF. The CDR3 DNA sequence: TGTGCCAGCAGCTCTTTCTATGAGCAGTTCTTC. Full variable domain (outside the CDR3, taken from reference TRBV7-9 and TRBJ2-1): DTGVSQNPRHKITKRGQNVTFRCDPISEHNRLYWYRQTLGQGPEFLTYFQNEAQLEKSRLLSDRFSAERPKGSFSTLEIQRTEQGDSAMYLCASSSFYEQFFGPGTRLTVL.